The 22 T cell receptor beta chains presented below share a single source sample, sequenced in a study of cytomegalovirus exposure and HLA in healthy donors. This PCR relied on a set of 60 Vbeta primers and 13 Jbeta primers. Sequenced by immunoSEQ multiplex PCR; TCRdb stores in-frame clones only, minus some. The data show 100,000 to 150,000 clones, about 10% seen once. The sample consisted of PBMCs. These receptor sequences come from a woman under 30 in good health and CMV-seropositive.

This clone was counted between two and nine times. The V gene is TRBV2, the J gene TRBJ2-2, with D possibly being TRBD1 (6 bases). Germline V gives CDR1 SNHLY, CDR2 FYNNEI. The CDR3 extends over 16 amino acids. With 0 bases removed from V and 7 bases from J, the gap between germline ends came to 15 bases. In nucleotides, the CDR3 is TGTGCCAGCAGTGAAGCCCGGCCAACAGGGAGCGGGGAGCTGTTTTTT. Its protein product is CASSEARPTGSGELFF.

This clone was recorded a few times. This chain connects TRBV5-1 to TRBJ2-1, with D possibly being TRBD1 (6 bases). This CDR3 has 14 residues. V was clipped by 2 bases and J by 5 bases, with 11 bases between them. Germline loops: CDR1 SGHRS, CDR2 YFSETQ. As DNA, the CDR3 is TGCGCCAGCAGCTTCGGGACACCGAACAATGAGCAGTTCTTC. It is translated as CASSFGTPNNEQFF.

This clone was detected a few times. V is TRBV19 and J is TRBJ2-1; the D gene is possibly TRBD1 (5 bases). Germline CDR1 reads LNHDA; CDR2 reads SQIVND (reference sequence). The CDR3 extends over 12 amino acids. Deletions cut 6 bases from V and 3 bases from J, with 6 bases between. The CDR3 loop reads CASRTDYNEQFF. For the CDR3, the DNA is TGTGCCAGTAGGACAGACTACAATGAGCAGTTCTTC.

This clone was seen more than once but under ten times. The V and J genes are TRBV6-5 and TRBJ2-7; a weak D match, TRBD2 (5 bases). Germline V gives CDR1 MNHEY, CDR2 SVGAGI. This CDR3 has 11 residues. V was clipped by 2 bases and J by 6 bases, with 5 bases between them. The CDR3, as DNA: TGTGCCAGCAGTTACGGGAGCGAGCAGTACTTC. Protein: CASSYGSEQYF.

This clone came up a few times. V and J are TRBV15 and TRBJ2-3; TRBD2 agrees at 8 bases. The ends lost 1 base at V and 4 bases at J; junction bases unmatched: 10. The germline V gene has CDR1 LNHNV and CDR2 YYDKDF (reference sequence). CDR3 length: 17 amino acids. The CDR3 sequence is CATSRGVSGSGSDTQYF. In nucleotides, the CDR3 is TGTGCCACCAGCAGAGGGGTAAGCGGGAGTGGGTCAGATACGCAGTATTTT.

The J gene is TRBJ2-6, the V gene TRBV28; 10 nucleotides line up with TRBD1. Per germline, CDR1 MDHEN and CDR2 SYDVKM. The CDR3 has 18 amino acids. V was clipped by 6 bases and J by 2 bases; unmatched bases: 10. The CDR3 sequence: CASRDGQGGVAGANVLTF. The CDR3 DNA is TGTGCCAGCAGAGACGGACAGGGGGGGGTGGCTGGGGCCAACGTCCTGACTTTC. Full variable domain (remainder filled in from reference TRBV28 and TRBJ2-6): DVKVTQSSRYLVKRTGEKVFLECVQDMDHENMFWYRQDPGLGLRLIYFSYDVKMKEKGDIPEGYSVSREKKERFSLILESASTNQTSMYLCASRDGQGGVAGANVLTFGAGSRLTVL.

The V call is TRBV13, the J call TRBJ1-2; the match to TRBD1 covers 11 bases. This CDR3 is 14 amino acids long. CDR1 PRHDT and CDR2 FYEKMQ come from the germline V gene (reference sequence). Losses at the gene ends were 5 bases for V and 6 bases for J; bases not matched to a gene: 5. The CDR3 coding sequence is TGTGCCAGCAGCCCGGCGGGACAGGGGGATGGCTACACCTTC. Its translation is CASSPAGQGDGYTF.

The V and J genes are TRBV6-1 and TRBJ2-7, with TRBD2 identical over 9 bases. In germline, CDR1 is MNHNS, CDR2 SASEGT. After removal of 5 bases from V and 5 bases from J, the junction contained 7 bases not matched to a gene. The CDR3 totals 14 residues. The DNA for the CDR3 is TGTGCCAGCAGTAATAGCGGGAGTTCCGACGAGCAGTACTTC. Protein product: CASSNSGSSDEQYF.

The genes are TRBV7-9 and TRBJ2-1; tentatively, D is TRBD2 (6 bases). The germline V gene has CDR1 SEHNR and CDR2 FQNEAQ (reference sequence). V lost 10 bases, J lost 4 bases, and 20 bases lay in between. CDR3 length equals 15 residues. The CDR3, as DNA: TGTGCCATAAACGGCCGGACTACCAATTACAATGAGCAGTTCTTC. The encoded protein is CAINGRTTNYNEQFF.

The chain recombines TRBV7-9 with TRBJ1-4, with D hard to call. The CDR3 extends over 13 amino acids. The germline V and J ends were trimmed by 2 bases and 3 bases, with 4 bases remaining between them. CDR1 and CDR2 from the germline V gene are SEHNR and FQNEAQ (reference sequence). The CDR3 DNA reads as TGTGCCAGCAGCTTATTCTCTAATGAAAAACTGTTTTTT. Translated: CASSLFSNEKLFF. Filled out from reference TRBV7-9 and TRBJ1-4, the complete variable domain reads DTGVSQNPRHKITKRGQNVTFRCDPISEHNRLYWYRQTLGQGPEFLTYFQNEAQLEKSRLLSDRFSAERPKGSFSTLEIQRTEQGDSAMYLCASSLFSNEKLFFGSGTQLSVL.

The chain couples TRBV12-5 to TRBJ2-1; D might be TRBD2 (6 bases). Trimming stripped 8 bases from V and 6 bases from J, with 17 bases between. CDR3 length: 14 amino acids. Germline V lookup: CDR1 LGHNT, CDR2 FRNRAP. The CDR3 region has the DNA TGTGCTAGTCTCTTTGGGGGACTGCTCAATGAGCAGTTCTTC. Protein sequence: CASLFGGLLNEQFF.

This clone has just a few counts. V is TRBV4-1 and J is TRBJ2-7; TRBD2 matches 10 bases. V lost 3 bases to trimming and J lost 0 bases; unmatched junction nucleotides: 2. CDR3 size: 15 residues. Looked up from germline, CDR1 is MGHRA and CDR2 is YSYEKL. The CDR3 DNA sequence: TGCGCCAGCAGCCAGTCTAGCGGGAGCTCCTACGAGCAGTACTTC. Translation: CASSQSSGSSYEQYF.

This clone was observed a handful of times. The CDR3 DNA follows: TGTGCCTGGAGCTTCCAGGGGAATCAGCCCCAGCATTTT. Translated: CAWSFQGNQPQHF. V gene TRBV30 combines with J gene TRBJ1-5; D is possibly TRBD1 (6 bases). Germline loops: CDR1 GTSNPN, CDR2 SVGIG (reference sequence). The CDR3 extends over 13 amino acids. V was pared by 3 bases and J by 4 bases, with 10 bases between.

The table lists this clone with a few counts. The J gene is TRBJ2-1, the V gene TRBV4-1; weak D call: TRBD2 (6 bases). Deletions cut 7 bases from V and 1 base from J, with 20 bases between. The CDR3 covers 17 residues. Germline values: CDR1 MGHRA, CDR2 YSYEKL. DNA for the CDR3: TGCGCCAGCACTCCCGGGACTCAGTTTAGGTCCTACAATGAGCAGTTCTTC. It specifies CASTPGTQFRSYNEQFF.

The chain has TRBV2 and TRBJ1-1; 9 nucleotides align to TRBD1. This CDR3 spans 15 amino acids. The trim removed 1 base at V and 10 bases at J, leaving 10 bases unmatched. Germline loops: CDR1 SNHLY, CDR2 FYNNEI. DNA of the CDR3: TGTGCCAGCAGTGAAGTACCGGGACAGGGCTCCTCAGCTTTCTTT. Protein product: CASSEVPGQGSSAFF.

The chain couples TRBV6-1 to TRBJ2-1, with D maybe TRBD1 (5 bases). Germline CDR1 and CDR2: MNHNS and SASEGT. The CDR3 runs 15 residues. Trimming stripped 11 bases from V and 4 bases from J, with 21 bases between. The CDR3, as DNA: TGTGCCGGCTCCCGGCAGGGTAATTTGTACAATGAGCAGTTCTTC. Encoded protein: CAGSRQGNLYNEQFF.

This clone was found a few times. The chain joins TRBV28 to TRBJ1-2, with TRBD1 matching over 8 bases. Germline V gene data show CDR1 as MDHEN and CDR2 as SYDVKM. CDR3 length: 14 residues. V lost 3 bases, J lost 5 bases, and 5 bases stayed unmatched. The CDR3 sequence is CASSLPGGGYGYTF. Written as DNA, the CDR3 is TGTGCCAGCAGTTTGCCAGGGGGCGGGTATGGCTACACCTTC.

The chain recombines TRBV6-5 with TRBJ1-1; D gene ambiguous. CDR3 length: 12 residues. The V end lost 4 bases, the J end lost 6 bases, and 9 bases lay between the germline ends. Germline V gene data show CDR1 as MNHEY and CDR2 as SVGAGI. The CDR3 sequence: CASSSPRSEAFF. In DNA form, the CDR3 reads TGTGCCAGCAGTTCCCCCAGATCTGAAGCTTTCTTT.

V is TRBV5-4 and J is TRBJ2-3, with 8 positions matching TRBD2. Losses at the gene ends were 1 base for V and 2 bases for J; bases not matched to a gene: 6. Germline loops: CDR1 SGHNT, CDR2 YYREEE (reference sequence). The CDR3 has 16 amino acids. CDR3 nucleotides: TGTGCCAGCAGCTTGATGTATAGCGGGGCCACAGATACGCAGTATTTT. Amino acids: CASSLMYSGATDTQYF.

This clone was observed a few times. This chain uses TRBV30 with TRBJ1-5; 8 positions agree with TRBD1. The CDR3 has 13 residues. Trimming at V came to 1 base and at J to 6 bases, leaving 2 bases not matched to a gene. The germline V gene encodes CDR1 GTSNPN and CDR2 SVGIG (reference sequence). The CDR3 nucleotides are TGTGCCTGGAGTGAGCAGGGGGCTCAGCCCCAGCATTTT. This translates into CAWSEQGAQPQHF.

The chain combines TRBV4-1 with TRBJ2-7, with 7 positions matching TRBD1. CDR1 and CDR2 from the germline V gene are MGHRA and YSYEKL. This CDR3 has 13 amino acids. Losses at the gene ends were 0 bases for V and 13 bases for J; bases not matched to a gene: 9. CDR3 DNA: TGCGCCAGCAGCCAAGAGACAGGGTCGAGGGGATACTTC. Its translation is CASSQETGSRGYF.

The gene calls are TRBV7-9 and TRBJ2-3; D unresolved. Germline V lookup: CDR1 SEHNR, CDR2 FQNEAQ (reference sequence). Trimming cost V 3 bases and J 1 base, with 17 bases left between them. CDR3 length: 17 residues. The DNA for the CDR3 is TGTGCCAGCAGCTTGTCTCGTGGCGGCTGGGGCACAGATACGCAGTATTTT. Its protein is CASSLSRGGWGTDTQYF.